This section outlines one TCR beta chain sequence together with its context. Its target is unknown. The entry originates in a study of T cells expressing NK-cell markers. Study in general: Most of the eight sequenced donors were HCMV-seropositive; one was seronegative.

Per germline, CDR1 SGHRS and CDR2 YFSETQ. The CDR3 sequence is 17 residues long. Using the 5' RACE reads, TCRdb records one entry per CDR3 protein without DNA. The sample has roughly 160,000 distinct CDR3 sequences. Overall study results and limits: Several of the donors also had these clonotypes leading their CD3+CD56-NKG2C+ fraction.

V gene TRBV5-1 combines with J gene TRBJ2-1. The TCR comes from a man aged 18-70 years in good health. The sample comprised blood T cells: a sorted CD56 or NKG2C T cell subset, CD4+ or CD8+ T cells, or bulk PBMC T cells (not recorded which). The CDR3: CASSLDVVGSSYNEQFF.